The following is a TCR beta chain sequence with its context. Profiling relied on immunoSEQ multiplex PCR, and the TCRdb table lists in-frame clones only, not all of them. The table includes tens of thousands of clones, around 83% detected once. This sample is drawn from a study of cytotoxic CD8 clonotypes in ibrutinib-treated CLL. Germline-derived CDR1 and CDR2 are LNHDA and SQIVND (reference sequence). J lost 5 bases, V lost 7 bases, and 11 bases had no gene match. The CDR3 has 16 amino acids. Sequenced material: PBMCs, taken before ibrutinib treatment. This TCR was sampled from a human donor with chronic lymphocytic leukemia. The chain has TRBV19 and TRBJ1-5; 10 bases match TRBD1. The CDR3 protein is CASTLMWTGGHQPQHF. The CDR3 region has the DNA TGTGCCAGTACCCTTATGTGGACAGGGGGGCATCAGCCCCAGCATTTT.